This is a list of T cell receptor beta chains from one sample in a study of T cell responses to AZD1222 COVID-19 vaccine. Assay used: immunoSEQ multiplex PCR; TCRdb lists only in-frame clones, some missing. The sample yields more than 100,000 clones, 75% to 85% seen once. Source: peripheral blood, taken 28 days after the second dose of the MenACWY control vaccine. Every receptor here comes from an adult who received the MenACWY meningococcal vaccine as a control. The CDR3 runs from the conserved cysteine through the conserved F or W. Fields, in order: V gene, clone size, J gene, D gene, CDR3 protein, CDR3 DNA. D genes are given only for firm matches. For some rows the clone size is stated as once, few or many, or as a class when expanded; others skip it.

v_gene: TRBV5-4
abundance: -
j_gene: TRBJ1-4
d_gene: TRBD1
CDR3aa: CASSLPGDREGGKLFF
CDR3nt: TGTGCCAGCAGCCTTCCTGGGGACAGGGAGGGGGGAAAACTGTTTTTT

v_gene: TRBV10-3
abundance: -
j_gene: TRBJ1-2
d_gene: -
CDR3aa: CAISEGDLGGYTF
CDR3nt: TGTGCCATCAGTGAAGGGGATTTGGGCGGCTACACCTTC

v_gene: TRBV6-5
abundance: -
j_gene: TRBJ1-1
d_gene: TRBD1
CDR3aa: CASKKWTGWNTEAFF
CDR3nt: TGTGCCAGCAAAAAATGGACAGGCTGGAACACTGAAGCTTTCTTT

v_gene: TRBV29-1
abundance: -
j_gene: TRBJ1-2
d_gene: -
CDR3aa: CSIEIGQGNYGYTF
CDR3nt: TGCAGCATTGAAATCGGCCAGGGAAACTATGGCTACACCTTC

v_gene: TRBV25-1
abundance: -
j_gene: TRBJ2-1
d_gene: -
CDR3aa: CASTWGPIYNEQFF
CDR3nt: TGTGCCAGCACCTGGGGCCCAATTTACAATGAGCAGTTCTTC

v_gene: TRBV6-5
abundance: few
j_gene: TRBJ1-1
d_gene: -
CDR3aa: CASSEGQNTEAFF
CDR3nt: TGTGCCAGCAGCGAGGGACAGAACACTGAAGCTTTCTTT

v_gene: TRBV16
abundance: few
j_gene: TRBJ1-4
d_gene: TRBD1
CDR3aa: CASSQSSGGNEKLFF
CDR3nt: TGTGCCAGCAGCCAATCTTCAGGGGGAAATGAAAAACTGTTTTTT

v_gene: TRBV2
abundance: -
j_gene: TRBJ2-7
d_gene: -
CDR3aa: CASSKSSYEQYF
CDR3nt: TGTGCCAGCAGTAAAAGCTCCTACGAGCAGTACTTC

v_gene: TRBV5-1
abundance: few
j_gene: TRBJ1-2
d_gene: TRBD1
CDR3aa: CASSPGQGALHYGYTF
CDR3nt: TGCGCCAGCAGCCCGGGACAGGGGGCGCTTCACTATGGCTACACCTTC

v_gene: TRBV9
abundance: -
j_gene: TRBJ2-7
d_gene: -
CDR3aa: CASSGSRDFSYEQYF
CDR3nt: TGTGCCAGCAGCGGCTCCCGGGACTTCTCCTACGAGCAGTACTTC

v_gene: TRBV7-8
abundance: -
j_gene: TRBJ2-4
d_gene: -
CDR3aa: CASSLGPENIQYF
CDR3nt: TGTGCCAGCAGCTTAGGGCCAGAAAACATTCAGTACTTC

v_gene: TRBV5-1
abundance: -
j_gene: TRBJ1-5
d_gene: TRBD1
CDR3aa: CASSLTLQGAGQPQHF
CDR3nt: TGCGCCAGCAGCTTGACTTTACAGGGGGCCGGTCAGCCCCAGCATTTT

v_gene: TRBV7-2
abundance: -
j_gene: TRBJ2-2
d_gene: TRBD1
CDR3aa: CASSLDATGSRELFF
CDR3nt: TGTGCCAGCAGCTTAGACGCGACAGGGAGCCGGGAGCTGTTTTTT

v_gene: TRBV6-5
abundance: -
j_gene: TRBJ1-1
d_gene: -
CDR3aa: CASRERLWNTEAFF
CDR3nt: TGTGCCAGCAGAGAGAGACTTTGGAACACTGAAGCTTTCTTT

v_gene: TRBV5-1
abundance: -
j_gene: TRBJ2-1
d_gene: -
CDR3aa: CASSLSVSSYNEQFF
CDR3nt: TGCGCCAGCAGCTTGTCCGTAAGCTCCTACAATGAGCAGTTCTTC

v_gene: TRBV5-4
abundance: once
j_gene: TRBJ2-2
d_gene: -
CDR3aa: CASSYGRARNTGELFF
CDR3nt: TGTGCCAGCAGCTATGGACGGGCGCGGAACACCGGGGAGCTGTTTTTT

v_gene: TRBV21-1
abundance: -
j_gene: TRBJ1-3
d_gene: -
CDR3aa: CASSVPKAGNTIYF
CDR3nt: TGTGCCAGCAGCGTTCCCAAAGCTGGAAACACCATATATTTT

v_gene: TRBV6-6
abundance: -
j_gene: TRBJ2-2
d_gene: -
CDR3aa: CASRSSTGELFF
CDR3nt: TGTGCCAGCAGATCGAGCACCGGGGAGCTGTTTTTT

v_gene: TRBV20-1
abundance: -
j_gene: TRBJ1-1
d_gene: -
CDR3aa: CSASGERAFF
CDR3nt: TGCAGTGCTAGTGGTGAGCGGGCTTTCTTT

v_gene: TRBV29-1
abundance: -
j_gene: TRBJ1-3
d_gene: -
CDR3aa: CSVPKAQNTIYF
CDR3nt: TGCAGCGTCCCAAAGGCTCAAAACACCATATATTTT

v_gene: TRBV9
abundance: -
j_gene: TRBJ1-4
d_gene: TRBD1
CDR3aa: CASSGKGGVDEKLFF
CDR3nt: TGTGCCAGCAGCGGTAAAGGGGGCGTCGATGAAAAACTGTTTTTT

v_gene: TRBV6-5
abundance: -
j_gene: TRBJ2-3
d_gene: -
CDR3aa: CATLGGALLNTQYF
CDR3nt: TGTGCCACATTGGGAGGAGCCTTGTTAAATACGCAGTATTTT